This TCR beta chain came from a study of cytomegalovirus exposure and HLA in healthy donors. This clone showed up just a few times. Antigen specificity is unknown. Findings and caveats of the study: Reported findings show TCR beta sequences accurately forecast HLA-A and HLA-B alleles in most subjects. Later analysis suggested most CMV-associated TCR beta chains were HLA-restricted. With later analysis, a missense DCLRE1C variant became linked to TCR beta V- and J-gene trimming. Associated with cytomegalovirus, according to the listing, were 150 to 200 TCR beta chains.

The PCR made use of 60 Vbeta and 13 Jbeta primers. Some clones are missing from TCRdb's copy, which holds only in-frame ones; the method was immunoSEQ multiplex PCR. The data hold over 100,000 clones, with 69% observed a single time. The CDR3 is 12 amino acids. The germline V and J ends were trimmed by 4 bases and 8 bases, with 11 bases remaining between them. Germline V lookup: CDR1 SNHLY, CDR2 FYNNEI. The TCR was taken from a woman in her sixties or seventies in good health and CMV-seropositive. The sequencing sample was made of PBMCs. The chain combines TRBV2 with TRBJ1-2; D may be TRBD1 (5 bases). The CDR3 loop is CASSVGGGGYTF. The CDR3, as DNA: TGTGCCAGCAGTGTGGGGGGGGGAGGCTACACCTTC.